The entry that follows covers one T cell receptor beta chain sequence. This record belongs to a study of blood T cell repertoires in COVID-19. Study background: Material from acute and convalescent COVID-19 was sourced from the United States, Italy and Spain.

The CDR3 consists of 17 residues. Per the germline V gene, CDR1 is LNHNV and CDR2 is YYDKDF (reference sequence). V shed 1 base and J 2 bases; nucleotides not matched to a gene: 10. Sequencing was performed with immunoSEQ multiplex PCR; in TCRdb, only in-frame clones are kept and a portion is missing. The data hold about 230,000 clones, with approximately 90% observed a single time. In Seattle, patients joined the study during active infection and were tracked longitudinally. Sequenced material: peripheral blood. The V and J genes are TRBV15 and TRBJ2-5; 7 bases agree with TRBD2. The receptor was isolated from a man in his fifties with COVID-19, enrolled during active disease. CDR3 protein: CATSRAPRGLGQETQYF. As DNA, the CDR3 is TGTGCCACCAGCAGAGCACCTCGAGGACTAGGGCAAGAGACCCAGTACTTC.